Each of the 4 T cell receptor beta chains below was sequenced from the same sample in a study of cytomegalovirus exposure and HLA in healthy donors. This table comes from immunoSEQ multiplex PCR, and its TCRdb copy is limited to in-frame clones, with some not included. Here the sample spans roughly 330,000 clones, roughly 90% being singletons. Input material: PBMCs. These receptors came from a woman younger than 45 in good health and CMV-seropositive.

CDR3 in amino acids: CASSHGTGYEQYF. In DNA, the CDR3 is TGTGCCAGTAGCCATGGGACTGGCTACGAGCAGTACTTC. The chain uses TRBV19 and TRBJ2-7; D perhaps matches TRBD2 (6 bases). The germline V gene has CDR1 LNHDA and CDR2 SQIVND (reference sequence). V lost 6 bases, J lost 3 bases, and 12 bases lay in between. This CDR3 contains 13 residues.

The chain has TRBV28 and TRBJ1-6, with D possibly matching TRBD1 (5 bases). The CDR3 has 14 amino acids. Germline CDR1 MDHEN, CDR2 SYDVKM. The V gene lost 4 bases and the J gene lost 7 bases, with 11 bases spanning the gap. In nucleotides, the CDR3 is TGTGCCAGCAGTTATCAGGGACCGAATTCACCCCTCCACTTT. Its translation is CASSYQGPNSPLHF.

The chain links TRBV6-4 to TRBJ2-5; the D is unclear. Germline V gene data show CDR1 as MRHNA and CDR2 as SNTAGT. Deletions cut 5 bases from V and 3 bases from J, with 13 bases between. The CDR3 spans 14 residues. As DNA, the CDR3 is TGTGCCAGCAGTACCATAGAGATTAAAGAGACCCAGTACTTC. It translates to CASSTIEIKETQYF.

The chain recombines TRBV27 with TRBJ2-7; 9 nucleotides align to TRBD2. The CDR3 sequence is 15 residues long. The junction had 10 bases not matched to a gene; V was cut back by 6 bases and J by 4 bases. Germline values: CDR1 MNHEY, CDR2 SMNVEV (reference sequence). The CDR3 here is CASSPGGGVMYEQYF. In nucleotides, the CDR3 is TGTGCCAGCAGCCCAGGCGGGGGGGTGATGTACGAGCAGTACTTC.